Below, 9 T cell receptor beta chains from the same sample are listed, as sequenced in a study of early T cells in non-severe SARS-CoV-2 infection. TCRdb re-called the 5' RACE reads through MiXCR, storing one row per CDR3 protein. Of 70,000 to 95,000 distinct CDR3 sequences in the sample, roughly 13% were seen once. Sequenced sample: whole blood. The receptors derive from an adult who was a healthcare worker with PCR-confirmed SARS-CoV-2 infection or an uninfected control (not recorded which).

This clonotype was seen at least ten times. This chain uses TRBV6-5 with TRBJ2-2; TRBD1 might be the D (6 bases). The CDR3 consists of 16 residues. Germline V gene data show CDR1 as MNHEY and CDR2 as SVGAGI. The germline V and J ends were trimmed by 6 bases and 4 bases, with 18 bases remaining between them. The CDR3 sequence: CASSYSRGKGTGELFF. The CDR3 region has the DNA TGTGCCAGCAGCTACAGTAGGGGGAAAGGCACCGGGGAGCTGTTTTTT.

This chain joins TRBV18 and TRBJ1-2; tentatively, D is TRBD1 (5 bases). The CDR3 is 14 amino acids. V was pared by 0 bases and J by 4 bases, with 9 bases between. Looked up from germline, CDR1 is KGHSH and CDR2 is LQKENI. CDR3 nucleotides: TGTGCCAGCTCACCACCGACAGACCCCTATGGCTACACCTTC. Encoded protein: CASSPPTDPYGYTF.

This clonotype showed up many times. The V call is TRBV28, the J call TRBJ1-5; D gene ambiguous. The CDR3 is made up of 13 amino acids. The germline gives CDR1 MDHEN, CDR2 SYDVKM. The ends were cut back, 2 bases at V and 11 bases at J, with 13 bases in the middle. The CDR3 DNA follows: TGTGCCAGCAGTTTACTAGGACGATCAGCCCAGCATTTT. Protein sequence: CASSLLGRSAQHF.

This clonotype was seen a handful of times. The chain uses TRBV18 and TRBJ2-7, with a possible D match to TRBD1 (6 bases). Germline CDR1 is KGHSH and CDR2 is LQKENI. V was trimmed by 2 bases and J by 5 bases, leaving 7 bases between them. The CDR3 has 12 amino acids. CDR3 region: CASSPGGHEQYF. CDR3 bases: TGTGCCAGCTCACCAGGGGGCCACGAGCAGTACTTC.

The chain links TRBV6-5 to TRBJ2-7; D is unclear. The CDR3 loop spans 11 amino acids. Germline V lookup: CDR1 MNHEY, CDR2 SVGAGI. V dropped 6 bases and J dropped 4 bases, with 7 bases sitting between them. CDR3 sequence (DNA): TGTGCCAGCAGAAGTGGGTACGAGCAGTACTTC. This sequence encodes CASRSGYEQYF.

The chain uses TRBV7-7 and TRBJ1-4; tentative D call: TRBD1 (5 bases). The ends were cut back, 3 bases at V and 8 bases at J, with 10 bases in the middle. This CDR3 is 13 amino acids long. Germline V gives CDR1 SSHAT, CDR2 FNYEAQ (reference sequence). The chain's CDR3 is CASSLRRDEKLFF. Written as DNA, the CDR3 is TGTGCCAGCAGCTTGCGCAGGGACGAAAAACTGTTTTTT.

This clonotype was seen a handful of times. The CDR3 region is CAISEGGEWTDTQYF. Written as DNA, the CDR3 is TGTGCCATCAGTGAGGGAGGGGAGTGGACAGATACGCAGTATTTT. The chain is built from TRBV10-3 and TRBJ2-3; a possible D gene is TRBD2 (6 bases). The CDR3 contains 15 residues. Germline V gene lookup returns CDR1 ENHRY and CDR2 SYGVKD. V dropped 2 bases and J dropped 3 bases, with 12 bases sitting between them.

This clonotype showed up many times. The V gene is TRBV19, the J gene TRBJ1-2; 7 bases line up with TRBD1. CDR3 length: 13 amino acids. Germline values: CDR1 LNHDA, CDR2 SQIVND (reference sequence). After removal of 5 bases from V and 2 bases from J, the junction contained 2 bases not matched to a gene. The CDR3 sequence is CASSSGQNYGYTF. The CDR3 nucleotides read TGTGCCAGTAGTTCGGGACAGAACTATGGCTACACCTTC.

Turning to this clonotype: Possible read error: a much larger clone is one base away. The chain couples TRBV29-1 to TRBJ1-1; D is unresolved. This CDR3 comprises 12 residues. Germline V gene sequence: CDR1 SQVTM, CDR2 ANQGSEA. DNA for the CDR3: TGCAGCGTTGTCATAGTGAACGCTGAAGCTTTCTTT. Translating gives CSVVIVNAEAFF.